The clone carrying this TCR beta chain has just a few counts. Antigen specificity is unknown. Cells sorted as Tregs were CD4+, CD25+ and CD127-/low. The CDR3 covers 17 residues. J was trimmed by 0 bases and V by 3 bases; bases with no gene match: 5. Study results and caveats: Greatest tumor Treg TCR overlap was with tumor naive CD4+ cells. The larger-cohort validation was restricted to a single TCR beta V-J rearrangement rather than whole repertoires.

Constant-region reverse primers amplified full-length variable regions, followed by semi-nested Nested Universal Primer A PCR. TCRdb re-analysed the 5' RACE reads in MiXCR, keeping a single row per CDR3 protein. The sample consists of more than 55,000 distinct CDR3 sequences, less than 25% of them appearing once. V usage is TRBV12-3 or TRBV12-4 and J usage is TRBJ2-6, with 7 bases matching TRBD1. The sample comprised tumor-infiltrating Tregs sorted from the breast tumor. The receptor comes from a female donor with breast cancer. The CDR3 sequence is CASSLGQPSSGANVLTF. In DNA, the CDR3 is TGTGCCAGCAGTTTGGGACAGCCAAGCTCTGGGGCCAACGTCCTGACTTTC.